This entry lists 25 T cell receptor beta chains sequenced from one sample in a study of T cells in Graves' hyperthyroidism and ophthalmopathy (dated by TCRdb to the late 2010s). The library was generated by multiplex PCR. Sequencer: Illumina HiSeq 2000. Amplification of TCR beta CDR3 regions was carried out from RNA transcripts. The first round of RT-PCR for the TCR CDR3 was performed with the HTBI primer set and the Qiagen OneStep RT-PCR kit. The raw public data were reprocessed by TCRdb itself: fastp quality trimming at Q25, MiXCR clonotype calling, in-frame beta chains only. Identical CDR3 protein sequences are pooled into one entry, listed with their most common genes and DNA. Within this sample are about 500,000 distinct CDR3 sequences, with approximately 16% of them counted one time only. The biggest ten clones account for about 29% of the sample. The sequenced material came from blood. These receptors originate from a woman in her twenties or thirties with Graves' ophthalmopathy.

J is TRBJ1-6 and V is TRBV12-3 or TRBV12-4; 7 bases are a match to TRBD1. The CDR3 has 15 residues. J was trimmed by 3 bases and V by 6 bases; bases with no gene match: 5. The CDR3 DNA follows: TGTGCCAGCAGGGGGACAGACCTCTATAATTCACCCCTCCACTTT. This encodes CASRGTDLYNSPLHF.

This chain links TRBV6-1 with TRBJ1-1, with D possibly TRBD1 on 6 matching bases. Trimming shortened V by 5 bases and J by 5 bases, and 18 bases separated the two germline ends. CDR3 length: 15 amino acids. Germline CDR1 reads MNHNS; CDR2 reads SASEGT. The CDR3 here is CASSLHSGAGTEAFF. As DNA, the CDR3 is TGTGCCAGCAGTTTACACTCGGGGGCTGGAACTGAAGCTTTCTTT.

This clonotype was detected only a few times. CDR3 residues: CASSPRVQQETQYF. The CDR3 bases are TGTGCCAGCTCACCACGGGTACAACAAGAGACCCAGTACTTC. V and J are TRBV18 and TRBJ2-5; D remains unclear. Trimming cost V 1 base and J 2 bases, with 8 bases left between them. Germline V CDR1 and CDR2: KGHSH, LQKENI. This CDR3 has 14 amino acids.

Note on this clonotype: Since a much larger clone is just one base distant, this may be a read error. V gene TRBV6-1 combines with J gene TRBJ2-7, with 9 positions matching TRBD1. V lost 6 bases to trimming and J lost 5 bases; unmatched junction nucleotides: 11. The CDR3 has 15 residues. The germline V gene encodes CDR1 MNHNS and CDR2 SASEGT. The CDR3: CASRALWDRDHEQYF. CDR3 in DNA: TGTGCCAGCAGGGCCCTCTGGGACAGGGACCACGAGCAGTACTTC.

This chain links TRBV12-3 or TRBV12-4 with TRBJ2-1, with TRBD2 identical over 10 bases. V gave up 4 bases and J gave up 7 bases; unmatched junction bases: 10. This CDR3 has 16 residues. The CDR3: CASSSPPLAGVNEQFF. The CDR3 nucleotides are TGTGCCAGCAGTTCCCCACCTCTAGCGGGAGTGAATGAGCAGTTCTTC.

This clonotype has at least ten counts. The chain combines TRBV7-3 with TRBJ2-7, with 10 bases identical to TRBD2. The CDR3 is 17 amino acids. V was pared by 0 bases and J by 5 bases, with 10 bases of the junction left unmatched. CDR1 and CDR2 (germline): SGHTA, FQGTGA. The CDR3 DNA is TGTGCCAGCAGCTTAACGCCACCCGGGACTAGCGACGACGAGCAGTACTTC. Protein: CASSLTPPGTSDDEQYF.

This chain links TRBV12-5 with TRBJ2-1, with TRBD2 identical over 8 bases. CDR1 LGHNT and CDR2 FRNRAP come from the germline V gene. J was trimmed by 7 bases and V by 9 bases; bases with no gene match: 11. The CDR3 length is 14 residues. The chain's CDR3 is CARGGGGRGNEQFF. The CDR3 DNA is TGTGCTAGGGGGGGCGGGGGGCGCGGGAATGAGCAGTTCTTC.

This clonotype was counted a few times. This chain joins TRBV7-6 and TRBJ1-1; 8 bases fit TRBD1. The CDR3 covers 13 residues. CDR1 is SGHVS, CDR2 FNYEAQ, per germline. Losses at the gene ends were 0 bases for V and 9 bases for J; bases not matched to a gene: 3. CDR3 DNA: TGTGCCAGCAGCTTAGCCGGGACAGGCAAAGCTTTCTTT. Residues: CASSLAGTGKAFF.

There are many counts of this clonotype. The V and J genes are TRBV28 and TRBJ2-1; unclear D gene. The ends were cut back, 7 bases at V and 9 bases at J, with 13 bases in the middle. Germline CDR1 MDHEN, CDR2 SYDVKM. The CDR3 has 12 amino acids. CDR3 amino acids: CASTAEWGEQFF. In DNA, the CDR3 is TGTGCCAGCACCGCGGAGTGGGGTGAGCAGTTCTTC.

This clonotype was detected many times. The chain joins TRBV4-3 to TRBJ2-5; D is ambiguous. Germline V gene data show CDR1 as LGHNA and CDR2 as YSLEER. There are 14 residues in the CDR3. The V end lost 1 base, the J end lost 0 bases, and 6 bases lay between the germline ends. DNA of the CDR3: TGCGCCAGCAGCCAAGCGGCAGACCAAGAGACCCAGTACTTC. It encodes CASSQAADQETQYF.

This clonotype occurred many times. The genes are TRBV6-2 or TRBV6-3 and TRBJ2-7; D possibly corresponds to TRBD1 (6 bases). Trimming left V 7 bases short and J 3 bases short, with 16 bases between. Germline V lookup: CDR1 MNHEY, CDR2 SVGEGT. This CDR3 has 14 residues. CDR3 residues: CASITLSRGYEQYF. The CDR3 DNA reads TGTGCCAGCATTACCCTAAGCAGGGGCTACGAGCAGTACTTC.

This chain's CDR3 is CASSEDGTEKLFF. In DNA, the CDR3 is TGTGCCAGCAGTGAAGACGGGACAGAAAAACTGTTTTTT. The rearrangement uses TRBV6-1 and TRBJ1-4; maybe TRBD1 (6 bases). The V end lost 1 base, the J end lost 8 bases, and 8 bases lay between the germline ends. The length of the CDR3 is 13 residues. The germline CDR1 and CDR2 sequences are MNHNS and SASEGT.

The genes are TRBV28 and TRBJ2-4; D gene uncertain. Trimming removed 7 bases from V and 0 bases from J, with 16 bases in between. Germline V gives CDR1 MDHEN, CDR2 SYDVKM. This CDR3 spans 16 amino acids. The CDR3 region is CASNPRQILAKNIQYF. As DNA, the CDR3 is TGTGCCAGCAATCCCCGTCAGATTTTAGCCAAAAACATTCAGTACTTC.

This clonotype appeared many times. As DNA, the CDR3 is TGTGCCAGCAGCCAAGGGAAGGGTAACAATCAGCCCCAGCATTTT. It encodes CASSQGKGNNQPQHF. V gene TRBV3-1 combines with J gene TRBJ1-5; D uncertain. The CDR3 is 15 amino acids. The V and J ends lost 1 base and 3 bases respectively, with 10 bases between them. CDR1 is LGHDT, CDR2 YNNKEL, per germline (reference sequence). The variable domain in full, with the rest retrieved from reference TRBV3-1 and TRBJ1-5, is DTAVSQTPKYLVTQMGNDKSIKCEQNLGHDTMYWYKQDSKKFLKIMFSYNNKELIINETVPNRFSPKSPDKAHLNLHINSLELGDSAVYFCASSQGKGNNQPQHFGDGTRLSIL.

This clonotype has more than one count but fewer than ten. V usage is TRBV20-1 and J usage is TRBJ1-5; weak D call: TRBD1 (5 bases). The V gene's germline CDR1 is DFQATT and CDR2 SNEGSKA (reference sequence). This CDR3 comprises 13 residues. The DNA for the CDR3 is TGCAATGCAGAGAGAGGGGACGGTCAGCCCCAGCATTTT. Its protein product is CNAERGDGQPQHF.

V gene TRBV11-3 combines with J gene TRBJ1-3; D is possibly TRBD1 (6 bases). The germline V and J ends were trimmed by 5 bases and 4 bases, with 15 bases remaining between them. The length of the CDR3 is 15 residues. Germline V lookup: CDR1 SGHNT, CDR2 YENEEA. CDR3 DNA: TGTGCCAGCAGCCAACTCCAGGGGTCCGGAAACACCATATATTTT. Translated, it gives CASSQLQGSGNTIYF.

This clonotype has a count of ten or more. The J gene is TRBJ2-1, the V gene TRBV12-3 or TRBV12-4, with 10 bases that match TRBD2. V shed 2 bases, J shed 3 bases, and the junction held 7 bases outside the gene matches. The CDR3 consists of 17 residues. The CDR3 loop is CASSLPSRTSGYNEQFF. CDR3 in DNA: TGTGCCAGCAGTTTACCAAGCAGGACTAGCGGCTACAATGAGCAGTTCTTC.

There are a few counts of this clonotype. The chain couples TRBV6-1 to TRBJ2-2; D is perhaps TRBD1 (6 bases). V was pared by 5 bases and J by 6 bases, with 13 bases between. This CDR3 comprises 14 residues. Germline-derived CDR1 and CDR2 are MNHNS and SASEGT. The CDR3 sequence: CASSWTEGAGELFF. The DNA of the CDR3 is TGTGCCAGCAGTTGGACAGAGGGGGCCGGGGAGCTGTTTTTT.

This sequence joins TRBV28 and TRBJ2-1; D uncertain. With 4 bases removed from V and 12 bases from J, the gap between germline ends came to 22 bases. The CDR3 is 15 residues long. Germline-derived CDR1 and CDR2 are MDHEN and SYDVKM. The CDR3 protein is CASSSTRLGMVRQFF. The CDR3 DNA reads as TGTGCCAGCAGTTCCACCCGGCTGGGGATGGTACGGCAGTTCTTC.

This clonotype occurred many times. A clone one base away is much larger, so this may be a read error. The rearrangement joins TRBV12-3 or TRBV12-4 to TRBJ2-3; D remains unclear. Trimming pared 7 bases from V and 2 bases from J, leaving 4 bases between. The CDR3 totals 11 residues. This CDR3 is CASTLTDTQYF. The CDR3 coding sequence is TGTGCCAGCACCCTCACAGATACGCAGTATTTT.

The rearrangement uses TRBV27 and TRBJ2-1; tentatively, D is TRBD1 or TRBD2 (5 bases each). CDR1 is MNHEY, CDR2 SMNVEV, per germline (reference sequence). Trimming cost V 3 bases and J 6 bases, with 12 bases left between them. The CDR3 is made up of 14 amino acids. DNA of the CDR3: TGTGCCAGCAGTTTCCTAGCTAGGGGCAATGAGCAGTTCTTC. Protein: CASSFLARGNEQFF.

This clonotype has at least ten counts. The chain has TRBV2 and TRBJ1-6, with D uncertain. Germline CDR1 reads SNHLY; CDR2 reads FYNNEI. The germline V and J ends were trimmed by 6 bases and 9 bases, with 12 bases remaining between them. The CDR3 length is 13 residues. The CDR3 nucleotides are TGTGCCAGCAGGGCAGCGGAGGGTTCACCCCTCCACTTT. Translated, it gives CASRAAEGSPLHF.

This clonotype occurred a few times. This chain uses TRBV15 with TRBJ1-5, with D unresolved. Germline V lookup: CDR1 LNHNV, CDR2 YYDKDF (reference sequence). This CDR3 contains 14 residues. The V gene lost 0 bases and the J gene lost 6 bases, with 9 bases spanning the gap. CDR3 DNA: TGTGCCACCAGCAGAGATTCGGAGAGTCAGCCCCAGCATTTT. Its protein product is CATSRDSESQPQHF. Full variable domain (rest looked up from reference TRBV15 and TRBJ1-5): DAMVIQNPRYQVTQFGKPVTLSCSQTLNHNVMYWYQQKSSQAPKLLFHYYDKDFNNEADTPDNFQSRRPNTSFCFLDIRSPGLGDTAMYLCATSRDSESQPQHFGDGTRLSIL.

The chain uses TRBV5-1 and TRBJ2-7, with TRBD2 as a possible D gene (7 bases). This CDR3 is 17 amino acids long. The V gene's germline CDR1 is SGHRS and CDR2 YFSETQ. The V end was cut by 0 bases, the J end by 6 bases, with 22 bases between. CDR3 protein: CASSLGGRGAALSEQYF. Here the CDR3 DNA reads TGCGCCAGCAGCTTGGGGGGCCGGGGGGCTGCGTTGAGCGAGCAGTACTTC. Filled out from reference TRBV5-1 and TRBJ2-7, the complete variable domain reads KAGVTQTPRYLIKTRGQQVTLSCSPISGHRSVSWYQQTPGQGLQFLFEYFSETQRNKGNFPGRFSGRQFSNSRSEMNVSTLELGDSALYLCASSLGGRGAALSEQYFGPGTRLTVT.

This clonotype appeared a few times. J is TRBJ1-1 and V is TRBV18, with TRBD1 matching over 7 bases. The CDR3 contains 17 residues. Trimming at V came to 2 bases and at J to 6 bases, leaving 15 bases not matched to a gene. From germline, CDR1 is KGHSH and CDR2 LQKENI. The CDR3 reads CASSPLGRGQGRAEAFF. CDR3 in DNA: TGTGCCAGCTCACCATTGGGAAGGGGGCAAGGTAGAGCTGAAGCTTTCTTT.